The present entry profiles one T cell receptor beta chain with its context. This sample was included in a study of Ad26.COV2.S vaccination and SARS-CoV-2 variants. Background on the study: Donor was one of the participants in the Ad26.COV2.S arm of the COV1001 trial. The vaccine Ad26.COV2.S was put into the muscle once, or twice with 56 days between.

Treatment indicated: some 19 received Ad26.COV2.S at low or high dose, single or two shots; about 5 received placebo; per-sample allocation not given. The study sampled participants on day 63 after the first vaccine or placebo injection. The germline CDR1 and CDR2 sequences are SGHNT and YENEEA. V gave up 4 bases and J gave up 1 base, with 10 bases separating them. The CDR3 consists of 14 residues. The repertoire was sequenced with immunoSEQ multiplex PCR; TCRdb's copy has only in-frame clones and lacks some. The repertoire holds 380,000 or so clones, with 83% as singletons. The chain employs TRBV11-3 and TRBJ1-1; the D gene is possibly TRBD1 (6 bases). Source: peripheral blood, taken in a trial of Ad26.COV2.S vaccine versus placebo. The sequence derives from a person between 18 and 60 years old who received the Ad26.COV2.S COVID-19 vaccine or a placebo. As DNA, the CDR3 is TGTGCCAGCAGCTACAGAGGGGGGAACACTGAAGCTTTCTTT. This encodes CASSYRGGNTEAFF.